One sample yielded the 32 T cell receptor beta chains listed below, sequenced in a study of cytomegalovirus exposure and HLA in healthy donors. The PCR used 60 Vbeta and 13 Jbeta primers. Assay used: immunoSEQ multiplex PCR; TCRdb lists only in-frame clones, some missing. The sample contains roughly 250,000 clones, around four fifths of which appear only once. Input material: PBMCs. Source of these receptors: a woman aged 40 to 50 in good health and CMV-seropositive.

The chain is built from TRBV5-1 and TRBJ2-7; 8 nucleotides line up with TRBD1. V gave up 4 bases and J gave up 2 bases; unmatched junction bases: 5. The CDR3 is made up of 14 amino acids. The germline V gene encodes CDR1 SGHRS and CDR2 YFSETQ. CDR3 in amino acids: CASSQRTGTYEQYF. The CDR3 region has the DNA TGCGCCAGCAGCCAAAGGACAGGGACCTACGAGCAGTACTTC.

The chain uses TRBV29-1 and TRBJ1-3, with 10 bases that match TRBD1. The CDR3 has 13 amino acids. Per germline, CDR1 SQVTM and CDR2 ANQGSEA. The V gene end was trimmed by 7 bases and the J gene end by 4 bases; junction bases not matched to a gene: 4. This CDR3 is CSAGTGDGNTIYF. As DNA, the CDR3 is TGCAGCGCAGGGACAGGGGACGGAAACACCATATATTTT. The entire variable domain, with the rest obtained from reference TRBV29-1 and TRBJ1-3, is as follows: SAVISQKPSRDICQRGTSLTIQCQVDSQVTMMFWYRQQPGQSLTLIATANQGSEATYESGFVIDKFPISRPNLTFSTLTVSNMSPEDSSIYLCSAGTGDGNTIYFGEGSWLTVV.

This clone was observed a single time. This chain connects TRBV21-1 to TRBJ2-3; the D call TRBD2 from the table was never checked on the DNA. TRBV21-1 is labeled a pseudogene. The CDR3 extends over 18 amino acids. Written as DNA, the CDR3 is TGTGCCAGCAGCAAAGGGGGGACTAGCGGGAGGCCAACAGATACGCAGTATTTT. This sequence encodes CASSKGGTSGRPTDTQYF.

This rearrangement joins TRBV18 to TRBJ2-4, with D tentatively TRBD2 (6 bases). V was pared by 0 bases and J by 8 bases, with 11 bases between. Germline assignment: CDR1 KGHSH and CDR2 LQKENI. The CDR3 extends over 14 amino acids. The DNA of the CDR3 is TGTGCCAGCTCACCACCTAGCGGACCGCACATTCAGTACTTC. Its protein is CASSPPSGPHIQYF.

This chain connects TRBV13 to TRBJ2-3, with 9 bases that match TRBD2. V lost 5 bases, J lost 0 bases, and 6 bases stayed unmatched. Per the germline V gene, CDR1 is PRHDT and CDR2 is FYEKMQ (reference sequence). The CDR3 has 16 amino acids. The CDR3 DNA reads as TGTGCCAGCAGCGGAACTAGCGGGTTTAGCACAGATACGCAGTATTTT. This gives the protein CASSGTSGFSTDTQYF.

The chain has TRBV30 and TRBJ1-1, with a tentative D call TRBD1 (5 bases). The CDR3 runs to 13 residues. Germline V gene lookup returns CDR1 GTSNPN and CDR2 SVGIG (reference sequence). V lost 2 bases and J 4 bases, leaving 11 bases between the germline ends. CDR3 protein: CAWSMQGGTEAFF. The CDR3 coding sequence is TGTGCCTGGAGTATGCAGGGTGGCACTGAAGCTTTCTTT.

V gene TRBV18 combines with J gene TRBJ2-1; D is possibly TRBD2 (6 bases). The germline CDR1 and CDR2 sequences are KGHSH and LQKENI. The CDR3 totals 13 residues. V was pared by 3 bases and J by 6 bases, with 9 bases between. The CDR3 loop reads CASSPGLSNEQFF. CDR3 DNA sequence: TGTGCCAGCTCACCGGGACTTTCCAATGAGCAGTTCTTC.

Turning to this clone: A junction end diverges from the germline sequence, so it may reflect a read error. V gene TRBV4-3 combines with J gene TRBJ2-2, with 7 bases lining up with TRBD2. The CDR3 has 17 amino acids. Germline CDR1 reads LGHNA; CDR2 reads YSLEER. Written as DNA, the CDR3 is TGCGCCAGCAGCCAAGATGCGGCTAGCGGAACGACCGGGGGGCTGTTTTTT. Translating gives CASSQDAASGTTGGLFF.

The chain links TRBV13 to TRBJ2-1, with D uncertain. CDR3 size: 14 residues. Germline CDR1 PRHDT, CDR2 FYEKMQ (reference sequence). V was pared by 7 bases and J by 2 bases, with 12 bases between. CDR3 in DNA: TGTGCCAGCATGCCCCGGAGTACCTACAATGAGCAGTTCTTC. This sequence encodes CASMPRSTYNEQFF.

Only one count was recorded for this clone. The J gene is TRBJ1-2, the V gene TRBV5-6; a possible D gene is TRBD1 (6 bases). CDR1 and CDR2 (germline): SGHDT, YYEEEE. The CDR3 is 14 residues long. V was shortened by 4 bases and J by 4 bases, with 14 bases between the two germline ends. In nucleotides, the CDR3 is TGTGCCAGCAGCCGACAGGCCCTGGGCTATGGCTACACCTTC. Translating it yields CASSRQALGYGYTF.

In this sample, this clone turned up a few times. The chain is built from TRBV19 and TRBJ1-5; D is possibly TRBD1 (6 bases). The germline gives CDR1 LNHDA, CDR2 SQIVND (reference sequence). There are 16 residues in the CDR3. Trimming cost V 5 bases and J 0 bases, with 14 bases left between them. Written as DNA, the CDR3 is TGTGCCAGTAGTTCTACAGGGTCCGGTAGCAATCAGCCCCAGCATTTT. This translates into CASSSTGSGSNQPQHF.

The V and J genes are TRBV6-4 and TRBJ1-1; D is ambiguous. CDR1 is MRHNA and CDR2 is SNTAGT in the germline V gene. There are 13 residues in the CDR3. With 6 bases removed from V and 5 bases from J, the gap between germline ends came to 13 bases. The CDR3 spells CASSREERTEAFF. DNA of the CDR3: TGTGCCAGCAGCAGAGAGGAAAGGACTGAAGCTTTCTTT.

This clone was detected once. The chain has TRBV30 and TRBJ2-2, with TRBD1 matching 11 bases. The germline V gene encodes CDR1 GTSNPN and CDR2 SVGIG (reference sequence). J was trimmed by 0 bases and V by 5 bases; bases with no gene match: 5. This CDR3 spans 16 amino acids. In DNA, the CDR3 is TGTGCCTGGGCGGGACAGGGGGTTACGAACACCGGGGAGCTGTTTTTT. Translated: CAWAGQGVTNTGELFF.

The V gene is TRBV27, the J gene TRBJ2-1; 13 bases fit TRBD2. V shed 6 bases and J 2 bases; nucleotides not matched to a gene: 4. CDR3 length: 16 residues. Germline V gene sequence: CDR1 MNHEY, CDR2 SMNVEV (reference sequence). In DNA form, the CDR3 reads TGTGCCAGCAGGACTAGCGGGAGGAGCCCCTACAATGAGCAGTTCTTC. Encoded protein: CASRTSGRSPYNEQFF.

V is TRBV30 and J is TRBJ2-7, with 9 bases that match TRBD1. V lost 3 bases, J lost 5 bases, and 8 bases stayed unmatched. The CDR3 extends over 14 amino acids. CDR1 and CDR2 (germline): GTSNPN, SVGIG (reference sequence). The CDR3 coding sequence is TGTGCCTGGAGGGGATGGGGACAGGGTAACGAGCAGTACTTC. Translation gives CAWRGWGQGNEQYF.

The chain recombines TRBV19 with TRBJ1-2, with D hard to call. The CDR3 runs 13 residues. In germline, CDR1 is LNHDA, CDR2 SQIVND (reference sequence). Trimming took 6 bases from V and 8 from J, leaving 16 bases between them. Here the CDR3 reads CASSDLTTGGYTF. DNA of the CDR3: TGTGCCAGTAGCGACCTTACCACCGGGGGCTACACCTTC.

The chain recombines TRBV19 with TRBJ2-7; 8 bases line up with TRBD1. The V and J ends lost 3 bases and 5 bases, in that order; junction bases with no gene match: 6. This CDR3 spans 14 amino acids. CDR1 is LNHDA and CDR2 is SQIVND in the germline V gene (reference sequence). The CDR3 loop is CASSIRGQVDEQYF. Here the CDR3 DNA reads TGTGCCAGTAGTATTCGGGGACAGGTAGACGAGCAGTACTTC.

J is TRBJ2-5 and V is TRBV14; D ambiguous. The tail of the sequence fits TRBJ2-7 better, so the J call may be wrong. There are 12 residues in the CDR3. Germline CDR1 is SGHDN and CDR2 is FVKESK. The CDR3: CASSTTGYEQYF. DNA for the CDR3: TGTGCCAGCAGCACCACCGGGTACGAGCAGTACTTC.

This clone has a handful of counts. V usage is TRBV15 and J usage is TRBJ1-4; possibly TRBD1 for D (6 bases). CDR1 LNHNV and CDR2 YYDKDF come from the germline V gene (reference sequence). This CDR3 spans 16 amino acids. V was trimmed by 1 base and J by 3 bases, leaving 12 bases between them. As DNA, the CDR3 is TGTGCCACCAGCAGAGCTTTCGGACAGCCTAATGAAAAACTGTTTTTT. As protein: CATSRAFGQPNEKLFF.

The J gene is TRBJ2-3, the V gene TRBV7-6, with a tentative D call TRBD2 (6 bases). Trimming stripped 4 bases from V and 0 bases from J, with 11 bases between. Per the germline V gene, CDR1 is SGHVS and CDR2 is FNYEAQ. There are 15 residues in the CDR3. CDR3 nucleotide sequence: TGTGCCAGCAGCTCCGTCGGGGGTAGCACAGATACGCAGTATTTT. Protein sequence: CASSSVGGSTDTQYF.

The chain combines TRBV11-3 with TRBJ1-3; D unclear. The CDR3 length is 15 residues. Per germline, CDR1 SGHNT and CDR2 YENEEA. Trimming shortened V by 1 base and J by 5 bases, and 12 bases separated the two germline ends. The CDR3 reads CASSLVFGGRNTIYF. The CDR3 DNA reads TGTGCCAGCAGCTTAGTGTTCGGTGGGCGAAACACCATATATTTT.

V and J are TRBV13 and TRBJ1-4, with a tentative D call TRBD1 (6 bases). The CDR3 consists of 15 residues. CDR1 is PRHDT, CDR2 FYEKMQ, per germline (reference sequence). Trimming removed 5 bases from V and 8 bases from J, with 18 bases in between. CDR3 amino acids: CASSQRGGVGEKLFF. In DNA form, the CDR3 reads TGTGCCAGCAGCCAGCGAGGGGGTGTGGGGGAAAAACTGTTTTTT.

The chain couples TRBV7-2 to TRBJ2-3; 9 bases map to TRBD2. CDR3 length: 16 amino acids. In germline, CDR1 is SGHTA, CDR2 FQGNSA. The V segment lost 6 bases and the J segment 0 bases; nucleotides outside the gene matches: 7. DNA for the CDR3: TGTGCCAGCAGGACTAGCGGCCGAACTAGCACAGATACGCAGTATTTT. This translates into CASRTSGRTSTDTQYF. The full variable domain, completed using reference TRBV7-2 and TRBJ2-3, is GAGVSQSPSNKVTEKGKDVELRCDPISGHTALYWYRQSLGQGLEFLIYFQGNSAPDKSGLPSDRFSAERTGGSVSTLTIQRTQQEDSAVYLCASRTSGRTSTDTQYFGPGTRLTVL.

The chain recombines TRBV27 with TRBJ2-3; 11 nucleotides align to TRBD2. The CDR3 sequence is 16 residues long. The V and J ends lost 2 bases and 0 bases, in that order; junction bases with no gene match: 1. The germline CDR1 and CDR2 sequences are MNHEY and SMNVEV (reference sequence). CDR3 region: CASSLRLAGSTDTQYF. Written as DNA, the CDR3 is TGTGCCAGCAGTTTACGACTAGCGGGAAGCACAGATACGCAGTATTTT.

The chain links TRBV29-1 to TRBJ2-7; maybe TRBD1 (6 bases). This CDR3 has 12 residues. V lost 8 bases to trimming and J lost 5 bases, with 16 bases between them. Germline CDR1 is SQVTM and CDR2 is ANQGSEA. The CDR3 region has the DNA TGCAGCACCCAAAGGGGGACAAACGAGCAGTACTTC. It specifies CSTQRGTNEQYF.

The rearrangement uses TRBV19 and TRBJ2-1; the match to TRBD2 covers 8 bases. CDR1 is LNHDA and CDR2 is SQIVND in the germline V gene (reference sequence). Unmatched junction bases numbered 10, after V lost 1 base and J lost 8 bases. The length of the CDR3 is 16 residues. The CDR3 region is CASSIASGRVFDEQFF. The DNA of the CDR3 is TGTGCCAGTAGTATAGCCAGCGGGAGAGTTTTTGATGAGCAGTTCTTC. Variable domain in full (rest from reference TRBV19 and TRBJ2-1): DGGITQSPKYLFRKEGQNVTLSCEQNLNHDAMYWYRQDPGQGLRLIYYSQIVNDFQKGDIAEGYSVSREKKESFPLTVTSAQKNPTAFYLCASSIASGRVFDEQFFGPGTRLTVL.

V is TRBV6-6 and J is TRBJ2-4, with TRBD1 as a possible D gene (6 bases). The germline V gene encodes CDR1 MNHNY and CDR2 SVGAGI (reference sequence). The V gene lost 2 bases and the J gene lost 1 base, with 9 bases spanning the gap. This CDR3 region has 15 residues. As DNA, the CDR3 is TGTGCCAGCAGTTACGGGCAGGGGGCCAAAAACATTCAGTACTTC. Translation gives CASSYGQGAKNIQYF.

CDR3 loop: CASSLYRLAGANEQFF. Written as DNA, the CDR3 is TGTGCCAGCAGCTTATATAGACTAGCGGGAGCCAATGAGCAGTTCTTC. V and J are TRBV7-2 and TRBJ2-1, with 12 bases lining up with TRBD2. This CDR3 contains 16 residues. V lost 2 bases to trimming and J lost 6 bases; unmatched junction nucleotides: 5. Per the germline V gene, CDR1 is SGHTA and CDR2 is FQGNSA.

The V call is TRBV30, the J call TRBJ1-4, with D unresolved. Trimming removed 0 bases from V and 7 bases from J, with 9 bases in between. CDR1 and CDR2 from the germline V gene are GTSNPN and SVGIG (reference sequence). The CDR3 spans 13 residues. CDR3 DNA sequence: TGTGCCTGGAGTGTATCGGTTAGTGAAAAACTGTTTTTT. Amino acids: CAWSVSVSEKLFF.

The chain employs TRBV27 and TRBJ2-3; the match to TRBD2 covers 8 bases. Germline CDR1 reads MNHEY; CDR2 reads SMNVEV (reference sequence). V shed 2 bases and J 8 bases; nucleotides not matched to a gene: 12. The CDR3 is made up of 16 amino acids. The CDR3 DNA follows: TGTGCCAGCAGTTTAAAAATCGAGCGGGAGCCAGGTACGCAGTATTTT. Translation gives CASSLKIEREPGTQYF.

This clone came up a few times. The chain joins TRBV6-6 to TRBJ2-5, with 8 nucleotides matching TRBD2. In germline, CDR1 is MNHNY, CDR2 SVGAGI (reference sequence). CDR3 length: 13 amino acids. V shed 6 bases and J 5 bases; nucleotides not matched to a gene: 5. CDR3 sequence: CASSRGGGETQYF. As DNA, the CDR3 is TGTGCCAGCAGCCGGGGGGGCGGGGAGACCCAGTACTTC.

The J gene is TRBJ1-5, the V gene TRBV7-9, with D possibly being TRBD1 (5 bases). The CDR3 is 14 amino acids. V lost 5 bases, J lost 5 bases, and 13 bases lay in between. CDR1 is SEHNR and CDR2 is FQNEAQ in the germline V gene (reference sequence). In DNA, the CDR3 is TGTGCCAGCAGCCTGGGGGGTTTCTATCAGCCCCAGCATTTT. As protein: CASSLGGFYQPQHF.